Included here is one TCR beta chain sequence, with context. Antigen unknown. The treatment: approximately 18 received Ad26.COV2.S at low or high dose, single or two shots; about five received placebo; per-sample allocation not given. Samples analyzed were those drawn on day 63 after the first vaccine or placebo injection. Vaccination employed an Ad26 vector expressing the Wuhan-strain SARS-CoV-2 spike. This sample is drawn from a study of Ad26.COV2.S vaccination and SARS-CoV-2 variants. Study-wide context: Intramuscularly, Ad26.COV2.S was given either once or twice, 56 days apart.

The study's findings and limits: It was vaccine recipients, not placebo recipients, who had the higher spike-specific TCR breadth.

Germline V gene data show CDR1 as ENHRY and CDR2 as SYGVKD. V was clipped by 6 bases and J by 2 bases, with 16 bases between them. The CDR3 loop spans 16 amino acids. The data were produced by immunoSEQ multiplex PCR, yet TCRdb's version contains in-frame clones alone and is incomplete. Of about 390,000 clones listed, 75% to 90% are singletons. The TCR sequence derives from a person between 18 and 60 years old who received the Ad26.COV2.S COVID-19 vaccine or a placebo. Source: peripheral blood, taken in a trial of Ad26.COV2.S vaccine versus placebo. The gene calls are TRBV10-3 and TRBJ2-2, with D perhaps given as TRBD1 or TRBD2 (5 bases each). The CDR3 bases are TGTGCCATCAGCCAGCAGGGAGAGAAAAACACCGGGGAGCTGTTTTTT. Translation: CAISQQGEKNTGELFF.